This T cell receptor (beta chain) was profiled in a study of Graves' ophthalmopathy and Graves' hyperthyroidism. Study background: Peripheral blood was gathered at first diagnosis, ahead of any treatment whatsoever.

As regards this clonotype: Its antigen is not identified.

RNA served as the template for amplifying TCR beta CDR3 regions. The authors performed first-round RT-PCR with HTBI primers and then a second-round multiplex PCR. TCRdb called the multiplex PCR reads again in MiXCR, with one record for every CDR3 protein. Of over 450,000 distinct CDR3 sequences listed, around 14% are singletons. Diagnosis used clinical symptoms, serum thyroxine, TRAb, thyroid ultrasound and orbital computed tomography. From fresh peripheral blood, around 10 ml in volume, the PBMCs were obtained. Germline V gives CDR1 GTSNPN, CDR2 SVGIG (reference sequence). V lost 1 base, J lost 1 base, and 17 bases lay in between. The length of the CDR3 is 17 residues. Study outcomes and limitations: This model predicted ophthalmopathy progression (sensitivity around 71%, specificity about 73%).

The J gene is TRBJ1-5, the V gene TRBV30, with a possible D match to TRBD1 (5 bases). The receptor was derived from a woman aged 30 to 39 with Graves' ophthalmopathy. Sequencing was done on a sample of blood. CDR3 region: CAWSGLGHSSSNQPQHF. The CDR3 nucleotides are TGTGCCTGGAGTGGATTGGGGCACAGCAGCAGCAATCAGCCCCAGCATTTT.